The following is a T cell receptor (beta chain) sequence with its context. No antigen is known for it. The data belong to a study of shared clonotypes between healthy human individuals. At the level of the study: Each donor had three CD4 naive, three CD4 memory, two CD8 naive and one CD8 memory plate.

Terminally differentiated effector memory CD45RA+ cells were left out of the naive CD8 fraction, which was CD45RO-negative and positively selected for CCR7. Overall study findings and caveats: A generally larger estimated richness was seen in naive subsets than in memory subsets. The sharing of about 5% of naive CD4 clonotypes was seen across a handful of donors.

The assay was run at deep level. Clones were sequenced by immunoSEQ multiplex PCR, and TCRdb holds only the in-frame ones, with some missing. The table records some 2.1 million clones, 90% to 95% of them present only once. With 3 bases removed from V and 0 bases from J, the gap between germline ends came to 7 bases. There are 14 residues in the CDR3. Germline CDR1 reads ENHRY; CDR2 reads SYGVKD. The sequence came from a young man in good health. Some clones in this sample may be carry-over from other donors' samples. The rearrangement joins TRBV10-3 to TRBJ2-3; unclear D gene. The specimen was naive CD8+ T cells from PBMCs. CDR3 in amino acids: CAISDVASTDTQYF. The CDR3 nucleotides read TGTGCCATCAGTGACGTAGCTAGCACAGATACGCAGTATTTT.